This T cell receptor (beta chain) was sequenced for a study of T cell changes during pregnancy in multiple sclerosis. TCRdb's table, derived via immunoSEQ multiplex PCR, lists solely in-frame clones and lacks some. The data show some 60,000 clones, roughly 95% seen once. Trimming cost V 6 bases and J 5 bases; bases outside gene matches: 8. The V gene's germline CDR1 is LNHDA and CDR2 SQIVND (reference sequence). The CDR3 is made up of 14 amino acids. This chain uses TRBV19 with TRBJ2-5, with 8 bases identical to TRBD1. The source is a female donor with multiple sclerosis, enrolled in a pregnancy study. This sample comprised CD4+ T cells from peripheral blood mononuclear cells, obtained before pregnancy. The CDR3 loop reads CASSWTGFSETQYF. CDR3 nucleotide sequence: TGTGCCAGTAGCTGGACAGGGTTTAGCGAGACCCAGTACTTC. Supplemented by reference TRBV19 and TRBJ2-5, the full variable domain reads DGGITQSPKYLFRKEGQNVTLSCEQNLNHDAMYWYRQDPGQGLRLIYYSQIVNDFQKGDIAEGYSVSREKKESFPLTVTSAQKNPTAFYLCASSWTGFSETQYFGPGTRLLVL.